The 26 T cell receptor beta chains below all came from one sample that was sequenced in a study of shared clonotypes between healthy human individuals. TCRdb's copy holds only in-frame clones and misses some; the assay was immunoSEQ multiplex PCR. In the table there are about 470,000 clones, roughly 77% of which are singletons. Sequenced input: PBMCs. These receptors were taken from a woman in her thirties or forties in good health. Some clones in this sample may be carry-over from other donors' samples.

V is TRBV30 and J is TRBJ2-2; 8 bases agree with TRBD1. The CDR3 runs 13 residues. The V gene's germline CDR1 is GTSNPN and CDR2 SVGIG (reference sequence). Losses at the gene ends were 2 bases for V and 9 bases for J; bases not matched to a gene: 5. The CDR3 here is CAWSLDRGRELFF. In DNA form, the CDR3 reads TGTGCCTGGAGTCTTGACAGGGGCCGGGAGCTGTTTTTT.

This clone was counted once. A read error may explain this, as a much larger clone is one base away. The chain has TRBV11-1 and TRBJ1-5; TRBD1 agrees at 8 bases. This CDR3 comprises 12 residues. Germline assignment: CDR1 SGHAT and CDR2 FQDESV (reference sequence). The V gene end was trimmed by 5 bases and the J gene end by 6 bases; junction bases not matched to a gene: 0. CDR3 coding DNA: TGTGCCAGCAGCGACAGGGGTCAGCCCCAGCATTTT. Residues: CASSDRGQPQHF.

The rearrangement links TRBV7-9 to TRBJ2-1; perhaps TRBD2 as D (5 bases). Between the trimmed V and J ends, which lost 0 bases and 15 bases, there was a span of 9 bases. The germline V gene encodes CDR1 SEHNR and CDR2 FQNEAQ (reference sequence). CDR3 length: 11 residues. CDR3: CASSLAGSVFF. CDR3 nucleotides: TGTGCCAGCAGCTTAGCCGGTAGCGTGTTCTTC. Together with reference TRBV7-9 and TRBJ2-1, the CDR3 gives the full variable domain: DTGVSQNPRHKITKRGQNVTFRCDPISEHNRLYWYRQTLGQGPEFLTYFQNEAQLEKSRLLSDRFSAERPKGSFSTLEIQRTEQGDSAMYLCASSLAGSVFFGPGTRLTVL.

The gene calls are TRBV18 and TRBJ2-1; 12 nucleotides align to TRBD2. The CDR3 length is 17 residues. V dropped 2 bases and J dropped 8; count of bases not matched to a gene: 10. Germline CDR1 and CDR2: KGHSH and LQKENI. The CDR3 DNA sequence: TGTGCCAGCTCACCATATTCGTGGACTAGCGGGACCTATGAGCAGTTCTTC. Protein: CASSPYSWTSGTYEQFF.

The chain joins TRBV6-5 to TRBJ1-1; unclear D gene. Germline V gene sequence: CDR1 MNHEY, CDR2 SVGAGI. Trimming pared 5 bases from V and 5 bases from J, leaving 15 bases between. The CDR3 totals 14 residues. CDR3 DNA: TGTGCCAGCAGTGCGCCGTCGGGGAGTACTGAAGCTTTCTTT. Translated: CASSAPSGSTEAFF.

The V gene is TRBV5-1, the J gene TRBJ2-2; 12 bases match TRBD1. CDR3 length: 15 residues. CDR1 is SGHRS, CDR2 YFSETQ, per germline. V shed 6 bases and J 7 bases; nucleotides not matched to a gene: 7. The CDR3 nucleotides are TGCGCCAGCACCCCGGGACAGGGGGCCGACGGGGAGCTGTTTTTT. Amino acid sequence: CASTPGQGADGELFF.

The chain has TRBV5-1 and TRBJ2-1; D not resolved. CDR3 length: 14 amino acids. V was clipped by 7 bases and J by 2 bases, with 13 bases between them. The germline V gene has CDR1 SGHRS and CDR2 YFSETQ. CDR3 nucleotide sequence: TGCGCCAGCGGATACAGAGAACCCTACAATGAGCAGTTCTTC. Protein: CASGYREPYNEQFF.

As to this clone: One end of the junction fails to match germline, which may point to a read error. The DNA of the CDR3 is TGTGCCAGCAGTTATAGGGGACTACCGTTCTTC. Translated, it gives CASSYRGLPFF. V and J are TRBV6-5 and TRBJ2-7; 7 bases fit TRBD2. Looked up from germline, CDR1 is MNHEY and CDR2 is SVGAGI. The CDR3 consists of 11 residues.

The V gene is TRBV25-1, the J gene TRBJ2-5; 8 bases match TRBD1. The DNA end is more similar to TRBJ2-7, so the J call may be wrong. The CDR3 has 16 residues. Germline assignment: CDR1 MGHDK and CDR2 SYGVNS. CDR3 in DNA: TGTGCCAGCAGATCCTCCCGGACAGGGTCCTCCTACGAGCAGTACTTC. Its protein is CASRSSRTGSSYEQYF.

V gene TRBV19 combines with J gene TRBJ1-1, with D possibly TRBD1 on 5 matching bases. The V gene's germline CDR1 is LNHDA and CDR2 SQIVND (reference sequence). The CDR3 spans 13 residues. V gave up 1 base and J gave up 8 bases, with 11 bases separating them. CDR3 DNA: TGTGCCAGTAGTATAGCTCCGGGACTCGAAGCTTTCTTT. This translates into CASSIAPGLEAFF.

The rearrangement uses TRBV18 and TRBJ2-5; no definite D call. V was trimmed by 6 bases and J by 4 bases, leaving 12 bases between them. Germline CDR1 and CDR2: KGHSH and LQKENI. The CDR3 covers 13 residues. The CDR3 DNA reads as TGTGCCAGCTCCACTGGGGTACGAGAGACCCAGTACTTC. Encoded protein: CASSTGVRETQYF.

V is TRBV27 and J is TRBJ1-2; D perhaps matches TRBD1 (6 bases). The CDR3 contains 13 residues. V was cut by 4 bases and J by 4 bases, with 10 bases left in between. The germline V gene has CDR1 MNHEY and CDR2 SMNVEV (reference sequence). The CDR3 sequence is CASSYATGYGYTF. The CDR3 DNA sequence: TGTGCCAGCAGTTACGCGACAGGCTATGGCTACACCTTC.

The chain is built from TRBV5-1 and TRBJ2-7, with TRBD1 as a possible D gene (6 bases). The CDR3 extends over 15 amino acids. Trimming took off 0 bases at V and 3 bases at J, with 13 bases between the two ends. Per the germline V gene, CDR1 is SGHRS and CDR2 is YFSETQ. This CDR3 is CASSLGQAVDYEQYF. The CDR3 nucleotides read TGCGCCAGCAGCTTGGGACAGGCGGTCGACTACGAGCAGTACTTC.

The chain uses TRBV11-2 and TRBJ2-5, with a tentative D call TRBD1 (6 bases). The DNA matches TRBJ2-7 better at its end, which makes the J call doubtful. This CDR3 is built from 14 residues. Germline assignment: CDR1 SGHAT and CDR2 FQNNGV. CDR3 amino acids: CASSLGVAGAEQYF. The CDR3 DNA follows: TGTGCCAGCAGCTTAGGAGTGGCAGGGGCCGAGCAGTACTTC.

The chain has TRBV10-3 and TRBJ2-7; possible D gene TRBD1, 6 bases. Germline lookup yields CDR1 ENHRY and CDR2 SYGVKD. The CDR3 loop spans 14 amino acids. Trimming left V 7 bases short and J 0 bases short, with 13 bases between. The CDR3 spells CAITQGSRSYEQYF. The DNA of the CDR3 is TGTGCCATCACACAGGGTTCCCGCTCCTACGAGCAGTACTTC.

The V call is TRBV28, the J call TRBJ2-3, with 9 positions matching TRBD1. The CDR3 has 15 amino acids. Germline CDR1 is MDHEN and CDR2 is SYDVKM. J lost 1 base, V lost 5 bases, and 4 bases had no gene match. The DNA for the CDR3 is TGTGCCAGCAGTATCCGACAGGGGGGCACAGATACGCAGTATTTT. The encoded protein is CASSIRQGGTDTQYF.

This chain joins TRBV28 and TRBJ1-5; D unresolved. The CDR3 has 13 amino acids. V was shortened by 4 bases and J by 4 bases, with 8 bases between the two germline ends. The V gene's germline CDR1 is MDHEN and CDR2 SYDVKM. The CDR3 loop reads CASSSGSNQPQHF. The CDR3 bases are TGTGCCAGCAGTTCTGGGTCTAATCAGCCCCAGCATTTT.

This clone appeared a few times. This sample includes further DNA sequences coding for the same CDR3. This sequence joins TRBV18 and TRBJ1-5; no reliable D call. The CDR3 is made up of 14 amino acids. Trimming left V 2 bases short and J 4 bases short, with 9 bases between. The germline gives CDR1 KGHSH, CDR2 LQKENI. The CDR3 loop reads CASSPSGGNQPQHF. CDR3 bases: TGTGCCAGCTCACCATCAGGCGGAAATCAGCCCCAGCATTTT. Supplemented by reference TRBV18 and TRBJ1-5, the full variable domain reads NAGVMQNPRHLVRRRGQEARLRCSPMKGHSHVYWYRQLPEEGLKFMVYLQKENIIDESGMPKERFSAEFPKEGPSILRIQQVVRGDSAAYFCASSPSGGNQPQHFGDGTRLSIL.

This clone was counted ten times or more. The rearrangement joins TRBV2 to TRBJ2-2; possibly TRBD2 for D (6 bases). CDR1 and CDR2 (germline): SNHLY, FYNNEI. V was cut by 5 bases and J by 4 bases, with 11 bases left in between. The CDR3 covers 14 residues. DNA of the CDR3: TGTGCCAGCAGTACATCGCGGGGCACCGGGGAGCTGTTTTTT. Protein: CASSTSRGTGELFF.

The chain employs TRBV7-2 and TRBJ2-2; 9 bases map to TRBD1. V was clipped by 4 bases and J by 5 bases; unmatched bases: 8. The CDR3 is 16 amino acids. Per germline, CDR1 SGHTA and CDR2 FQGNSA. CDR3 DNA sequence: TGTGCCAGCAGCTCTTCAGGGACAGGGCTGACCGGGGAGCTGTTTTTT. It codes for CASSSSGTGLTGELFF.

The chain joins TRBV19 to TRBJ2-5; a possible D gene is TRBD2 (5 bases). CDR3 length equals 14 residues. Trimming pared 7 bases from V and 5 bases from J, leaving 17 bases between. Germline V gives CDR1 LNHDA, CDR2 SQIVND (reference sequence). CDR3 nucleotide sequence: TGTGCCAGTAAAGAAGACGGAGGATCGGAGACCCAGTACTTC. Amino acids: CASKEDGGSETQYF.

The sample holds one count of this clone. CDR3 loop: CASSPVGAGGEQYF. The CDR3 region has the DNA TGTGCCAGCAGCCCCGTAGGGGCTGGAGGCGAGCAGTACTTC. The gene calls are TRBV5-4 and TRBJ2-7, with D perhaps matching TRBD1 or TRBD2 (5 bases each). The CDR3 sequence is 14 residues long. Germline V gene sequence: CDR1 SGHNT, CDR2 YYREEE (reference sequence). V was clipped by 4 bases and J by 6 bases, with 17 bases between them.

CDR3 residues: CAAGTGEETQYF. The CDR3, as DNA: TGTGCCGCCGGGACAGGGGAAGAGACCCAGTACTTC. The chain recombines TRBV7-9 with TRBJ2-5, with TRBD1 matching 10 bases. This CDR3 is built from 12 residues. V dropped 11 bases and J dropped 3; count of bases not matched to a gene: 3. Germline V gene data show CDR1 as SEHNR and CDR2 as FQNEAQ (reference sequence).

V usage is TRBV21-1 and J usage is TRBJ1-4. TRBV21-1 corresponds to a pseudogene. The CDR3 is 22 residues long. The CDR3 protein is CASSKRVLTGRVDTATNEKLFF. CDR3 sequence (DNA): TGTGCCAGCAGCAAACGGGTATTAACAGGGAGGGTGGATACTGCAACTAATGAAAAACTGTTTTTT.

This clone showed up many times. The identical CDR3 is also encoded by other nucleotide sequences in the sample. This chain links TRBV2 with TRBJ1-5; D perhaps matches TRBD1 (5 bases). The germline gives CDR1 SNHLY, CDR2 FYNNEI. The CDR3 is 14 residues long. V was trimmed by 5 bases and J by 0 bases, leaving 8 bases between them. The CDR3 loop is CASSPQGSNQPQHF. The CDR3, as DNA: TGTGCCAGCAGTCCTCAGGGTAGCAATCAGCCCCAGCATTTT.

This clone was seen a single time. The gene calls are TRBV18 and TRBJ2-2; D perhaps matches TRBD2 (5 bases). Germline CDR1 KGHSH, CDR2 LQKENI. The CDR3 loop spans 13 amino acids. V lost 3 bases and J lost 5, with 7 bases in between. The CDR3 nucleotides read TGTGCCAGCTCACCGAGGACTACCGGGGAGCTGTTTTTT. As protein: CASSPRTTGELFF.